Sequencing of this TCR beta chain was carried out in a study of PD-1 blockade in mismatch repair-deficient tumors. Germline CDR1 is SGDLS and CDR2 is YYNGEE. CDR3 length: 14 amino acids. V was pared by 1 base and J by 8 bases, with 13 bases between. Sequencing used immunoSEQ multiplex PCR; TCRdb keeps in-frame clones, though not all of them. The table shows 15,000 to 20,000 clones, with approximately 80% occurring only once. The rearrangement uses TRBV9 and TRBJ2-1; tentative D call: TRBD2 (5 bases). The clonotype comes from an adult with mismatch repair-deficient cancer. The source material was PBMCs, sampled less than 25 weeks after starting pembrolizumab. DNA of the CDR3: TGTGCCAGCAGCGTAATTAGCCTGCGGGATGAGCAGTTCTTC. Translating it yields CASSVISLRDEQFF.